This T cell receptor beta chain was found in a study of spatial heterogeneity in lung cancer. Background on the study: Compared with alpha-chain sequences, beta-chain sequences were consistently detected in greater numbers.

Time point indicated: sample taken at primary tumor resection. No cells were sorted before sequencing. The whole RNA sequenced was extracted from tumor, nontumor lung or frozen PBMC. Patients with untreated early-stage non-small cell lung cancer, numbering some 68, were the donors. A few counts support this clonotype. This CDR3 contains 14 residues. V lost 0 bases and J 8 bases, leaving 11 bases between the germline ends. In germline, CDR1 is KGHSH, CDR2 LQKENI. The library protocol tagged each TCR cDNA with a unique molecular identifier. Each CDR3 protein gets one entry after TCRdb re-called the 5' RACE reads with MiXCR. The sample yields over 11,000 distinct CDR3 sequences, 10% seen once.

The starting material was PBMCs, obtained at surgery. The J gene is TRBJ2-1, the V gene TRBV18, with D uncertain. This TCR was sampled from a male donor with early-stage non-small cell lung cancer. CDR3: CASSPPSPHYEQFF. CDR3 bases: TGTGCCAGCTCACCACCGTCGCCCCACTATGAGCAGTTCTTC.